Shown below are 9 T cell receptor beta chains from a single sample sequenced in a study of blood T cells in healthy people across ages. It was with a sample-barcoded 5' primer and a J-beta primer mix that a second PCR of about 7 to 12 cycles was run. In TCRdb, the 5' RACE reads were re-called with MiXCR into one record per CDR3 protein. This table holds some 1.5 million distinct CDR3 sequences, 28% found once. The sample was blood. The receptors here all came from a woman in her 30s in good health.

This clonotype was detected a few times. V and J are TRBV27 and TRBJ1-2, with a possible D match to TRBD1 (5 bases). This CDR3 has 14 amino acids. The V gene's germline CDR1 is MNHEY and CDR2 SMNVEV (reference sequence). Trimming stripped 3 bases from V and 4 bases from J, with 12 bases between. The CDR3 DNA reads as TGTGCCAGCAGTTTTGGTAGGGGCCTCTATGGCTACACCTTC. It is translated as CASSFGRGLYGYTF.

There are a few counts of this clonotype. The gene calls are TRBV29-1 and TRBJ2-3; 11 bases map to TRBD2. From germline, CDR1 is SQVTM and CDR2 ANQGSEA. J was trimmed by 2 bases and V by 7 bases; bases with no gene match: 8. This CDR3 region has 15 residues. The CDR3 spells CSAMTSGTLTDTQYF. In nucleotides, the CDR3 is TGCAGCGCCATGACTAGCGGGACACTCACAGATACGCAGTATTTT.

The table lists this clonotype with a few counts. V usage is TRBV5-5 and J usage is TRBJ2-7; unclear D gene. CDR1 and CDR2 (germline): SGHKS, YYEKEE (reference sequence). CDR3 length equals 16 residues. V lost 1 base to trimming and J lost 3 bases, with 17 bases between them. The CDR3 reads CASSLPRSSTYYEQYF. CDR3 sequence (DNA): TGTGCCAGCAGCTTGCCCAGGTCCTCTACGTACTACGAGCAGTACTTC.

This clonotype was counted ten times or more. The chain couples TRBV20-1 to TRBJ2-7; D unresolved. Germline assignment: CDR1 DFQATT and CDR2 SNEGSKA (reference sequence). V was cut by 0 bases and J by 4 bases, with 10 bases left in between. The CDR3 spans 13 residues. This CDR3 is CSARDDAGYEQYF. CDR3 DNA sequence: TGCAGTGCTAGAGATGACGCCGGATACGAGCAGTACTTC.

The rearrangement uses TRBV12-3 or TRBV12-4 and TRBJ2-1, with D hard to call. This CDR3 is 15 amino acids long. The V end was cut by 3 bases, the J end by 2 bases, with 11 bases between. The chain's CDR3 is CASSFRLSTYNEQFF. CDR3 in DNA: TGTGCCAGCAGTTTCAGGCTTTCGACCTACAATGAGCAGTTCTTC.

This clonotype has more than one count but fewer than ten. This CDR3 is CAISSGDSYEQYF. CDR3 DNA sequence: TGTGCCATCAGCTCGGGGGACTCCTACGAGCAGTACTTC. The chain links TRBV10-3 to TRBJ2-7, with D maybe TRBD2 (6 bases). This CDR3 spans 13 amino acids. Trimming removed 6 bases at V and 0 bases at J, with 9 bases between. Germline values: CDR1 ENHRY, CDR2 SYGVKD.

CDR3 DNA sequence: TGCGCCAGCAGCACGACGGGGGCGAATAATTCACCCCTCCACTTT. It translates to CASSTTGANNSPLHF. The chain joins TRBV5-1 to TRBJ1-6, with a possible D match to TRBD1 (6 bases). V was shortened by 4 bases and J by 5 bases, with 13 bases between the two germline ends. Germline V gene sequence: CDR1 SGHRS, CDR2 YFSETQ. CDR3 size: 15 residues. The variable domain in full, with the rest retrieved from reference TRBV5-1 and TRBJ1-6, is KAGVTQTPRYLIKTRGQQVTLSCSPISGHRSVSWYQQTPGQGLQFLFEYFSETQRNKGNFPGRFSGRQFSNSRSEMNVSTLELGDSALYLCASSTTGANNSPLHFGNGTRLTVT.

In its sample, this clonotype was seen many times. The chain joins TRBV29-1 to TRBJ2-7; D remains ambiguous. The CDR3 sequence is 12 residues long. Germline V gene lookup returns CDR1 SQVTM and CDR2 ANQGSEA. The V gene lost 4 bases and the J gene lost 0 bases, with 7 bases spanning the gap. In DNA, the CDR3 is TGCAGCGTTGGGCAGCCCTCCTACGAGCAGTACTTC. Its protein product is CSVGQPSYEQYF.

The rearrangement joins TRBV7-9 to TRBJ1-3; no clear D gene. Germline CDR1 is SEHNR and CDR2 is FQNEAQ (reference sequence). This CDR3 spans 14 amino acids. Trimming pared 7 bases from V and 3 bases from J, leaving 13 bases between. Written as DNA, the CDR3 is TGTGCCAGCAACCCCTGGACGGTTGGAAACACCATATATTTT. Its translation is CASNPWTVGNTIYF.